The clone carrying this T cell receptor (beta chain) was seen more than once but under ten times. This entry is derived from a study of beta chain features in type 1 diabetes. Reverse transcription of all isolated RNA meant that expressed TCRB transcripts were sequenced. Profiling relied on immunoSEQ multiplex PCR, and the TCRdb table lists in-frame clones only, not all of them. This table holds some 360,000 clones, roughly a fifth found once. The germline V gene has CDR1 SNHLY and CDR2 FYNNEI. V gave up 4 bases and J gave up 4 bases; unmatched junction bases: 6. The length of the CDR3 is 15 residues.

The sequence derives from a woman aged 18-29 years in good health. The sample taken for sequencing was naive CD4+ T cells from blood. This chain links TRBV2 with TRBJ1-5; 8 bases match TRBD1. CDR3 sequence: CASSGGTGGNQPQHF. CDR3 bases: TGTGCCAGCAGTGGGGGGACAGGAGGGAATCAGCCCCAGCATTTT.